This TCR beta chain comes out of a study of neurological immune-mediated disorders. This clonotype has ten or more counts. TCRdb analysed the 5' RACE reads with MiXCR anew, one entry per CDR3 protein. The sample lists around 32,000 distinct CDR3 sequences, roughly an eighth occurring once. The V and J ends lost 8 bases and 4 bases, in that order; junction bases with no gene match: 10. CDR3 length equals 13 residues. The germline gives CDR1 DFQATT, CDR2 SNEGSKA (reference sequence). The sequenced sample consisted of PBMCs. This sequence joins TRBV20-1 and TRBJ2-5; 7 bases are a match to TRBD1. This receptor was taken from an older woman in good health. The CDR3 loop is CSPSTGTRETQYF. CDR3 DNA: TGCAGTCCTTCGACAGGGACCCGAGAGACCCAGTACTTC.